Below, 27 T cell receptor beta chains from the same sample are listed, as sequenced in a study of blood T cell repertoires in COVID-19. Assay: immunoSEQ multiplex PCR; the TCRdb copy retains only in-frame clones and omits some. The sample lists some 100,000 clones, about 86% occurring once. The source material was peripheral blood. These receptors all come from a man between 45 and 60 years old with COVID-19, enrolled during active disease.

The chain combines TRBV6-5 with TRBJ2-7, with D perhaps TRBD1 (6 bases). The CDR3 contains 14 residues. Germline loops: CDR1 MNHEY, CDR2 SVGAGI. The V end lost 5 bases, the J end lost 0 bases, and 11 bases lay between the germline ends. CDR3 protein: CASSPRDTSYEQYF. The CDR3 DNA reads TGTGCCAGCAGTCCCCGGGACACCTCCTACGAGCAGTACTTC.

The chain recombines TRBV29-1 with TRBJ1-5; TRBD1 matches 11 bases. This CDR3 is built from 14 residues. V was pared by 6 bases and J by 5 bases, with 6 bases of the junction left unmatched. From germline, CDR1 is SQVTM and CDR2 ANQGSEA. The CDR3 is CSVLDRGLDQPQHF. In DNA form, the CDR3 reads TGCAGCGTATTGGACAGGGGGCTCGATCAGCCCCAGCATTTT.

The chain employs TRBV24-1 and TRBJ1-2; D might be TRBD1 (5 bases). V lost 9 bases, J lost 5 bases, and 21 bases lay in between. Germline CDR1 KGHDR, CDR2 SFDVKD. The CDR3 is 15 amino acids. CDR3 loop: CATHPGGTGSYGYTF. CDR3 DNA sequence: TGTGCCACCCACCCCGGGGGAACGGGTTCGTATGGCTACACCTTC.

The chain joins TRBV5-4 to TRBJ1-6; 9 nucleotides agree with TRBD1. The CDR3 loop spans 17 amino acids. The germline CDR1 and CDR2 sequences are SGHNT and YYREEE (reference sequence). The V and J ends lost 1 base and 4 bases, in that order; junction bases with no gene match: 6. As DNA, the CDR3 is TGTGCCAGCAGCTTGACAGGGGGCGGTTCATATAATTCACCCCTCCACTTT. Protein product: CASSLTGGGSYNSPLHF.

V usage is TRBV29-1 and J usage is TRBJ1-1; D is undetermined. Looked up from germline, CDR1 is SQVTM and CDR2 is ANQGSEA. The V gene lost 1 base and the J gene lost 1 base, with 4 bases spanning the gap. The CDR3 is 12 residues long. The CDR3 coding sequence is TGCAGCGTTGAAGGACAGAACACTGAAGCTTTCTTT. Protein product: CSVEGQNTEAFF.

The gene calls are TRBV10-3 and TRBJ2-2; the match to TRBD2 covers 11 bases. The V gene's germline CDR1 is ENHRY and CDR2 SYGVKD. The ends lost 3 bases at V and 8 bases at J; junction bases unmatched: 14. The CDR3 covers 18 residues. The CDR3 sequence: CAISERLAGGSPEGELFF. The CDR3 DNA sequence: TGTGCCATCAGTGAACGGCTAGCGGGGGGCTCTCCGGAGGGGGAGCTGTTTTTT.

On this clone: Other DNA sequences in this specimen translate into the identical CDR3. The V gene is TRBV4-1, the J gene TRBJ1-1, with D hard to call. The CDR3 is 14 residues long. CDR1 and CDR2 from the germline V gene are MGHRA and YSYEKL. V lost 1 base, J lost 0 bases, and 6 bases lay in between. CDR3 loop: CASSQGALNTEAFF. The DNA for the CDR3 is TGCGCCAGCAGCCAAGGGGCTCTGAACACTGAAGCTTTCTTT.

The V call is TRBV29-1, the J call TRBJ2-3; perhaps TRBD2 as D (7 bases). Germline V lookup: CDR1 SQVTM, CDR2 ANQGSEA. The V and J ends lost 7 bases and 6 bases respectively, with 17 bases between them. The CDR3 is 13 amino acids. CDR3 nucleotides: TGCAGCGCCCGATGGGGGGGGCGGGATACGCAGTATTTT. Protein sequence: CSARWGGRDTQYF.

The V call is TRBV2, the J call TRBJ1-1, with a tentative D call TRBD1 (5 bases). In germline, CDR1 is SNHLY, CDR2 FYNNEI. V gave up 3 bases and J gave up 0 bases, with 11 bases separating them. This CDR3 has 15 amino acids. The CDR3 DNA follows: TGTGCCAGCAGTGAGGGTGCAGGGATGAACACTGAAGCTTTCTTT. Amino acid sequence: CASSEGAGMNTEAFF. The full variable domain, in which reference TRBV2 and TRBJ1-1 provide the parts outside the CDR3, is EPEVTQTPSHQVTQMGQEVILRCVPISNHLYFYWYRQILGQKVEFLVSFYNNEISEKSEIFDDQFSVERPDGSNFTLKIRSTKLEDSAMYFCASSEGAGMNTEAFFGQGTRLTVV.

The gene calls are TRBV18 and TRBJ1-5; D possibly corresponds to TRBD1 (6 bases). Germline assignment: CDR1 KGHSH and CDR2 LQKENI. The CDR3 length is 13 residues. The V end lost 10 bases, the J end lost 4 bases, and 14 bases lay between the germline ends. The CDR3 DNA sequence: TGTGCCACCTCCGGGACATTTAATCAGCCCCAGCATTTT. Translated: CATSGTFNQPQHF.

This chain links TRBV7-2 with TRBJ1-2; 8 bases map to TRBD1. Germline V lookup: CDR1 SGHTA, CDR2 FQGNSA. V dropped 1 base and J dropped 3; count of bases not matched to a gene: 4. The CDR3 totals 15 residues. CDR3 region: CASSLGQGPYYGYTF. The CDR3 DNA follows: TGTGCCAGCAGCTTAGGACAGGGGCCTTACTATGGCTACACCTTC.

The CDR3: CASSVFGVGAGYNEQFF. Written as DNA, the CDR3 is TGTGCCAGCTCGGTTTTCGGGGTAGGAGCTGGCTACAATGAGCAGTTCTTC. The J gene is TRBJ2-1, the V gene TRBV18, with D possibly TRBD2 on 5 matching bases. Germline V CDR1 and CDR2: KGHSH, LQKENI. The CDR3 is 17 amino acids. V was pared by 6 bases and J by 3 bases, with 21 bases between.

This clone was observed once. The chain is built from TRBV6-6 and TRBJ2-1; D is unresolved. Germline CDR1 and CDR2: MNHNY and SVGAGI (reference sequence). Trimming cost V 7 bases and J 9 bases, with 25 bases left between them. The CDR3 totals 16 residues. The CDR3 sequence is CASKKRPEIFSGEQFF. The DNA for the CDR3 is TGTGCCAGCAAGAAACGCCCCGAGATCTTCTCTGGTGAGCAGTTCTTC.

The genes are TRBV5-1 and TRBJ2-3; TRBD2 might be the D (6 bases). This CDR3 region has 15 residues. The germline V gene encodes CDR1 SGHRS and CDR2 YFSETQ. V was clipped by 4 bases and J by 0 bases, with 12 bases between them. The DNA for the CDR3 is TGCGCCAGCAGCCCGGTGGGGACTAGCACAGATACGCAGTATTTT. Its protein product is CASSPVGTSTDTQYF.

The chain recombines TRBV6-2 or TRBV6-3 with TRBJ1-3, with D maybe TRBD1 (6 bases). CDR1 is MNHEY and CDR2 is SVGEGT in the germline V gene. Trimming took off 2 bases at V and 0 bases at J, with 8 bases between the two ends. CDR3 length: 15 amino acids. The DNA of the CDR3 is TGTGCCAGCAGTTACGACAGGACCTCTGGAAACACCATATATTTT. It yields the protein CASSYDRTSGNTIYF.

The V call is TRBV24-1, the J call TRBJ2-5; 10 bases align to TRBD1. The germline V gene encodes CDR1 KGHDR and CDR2 SFDVKD. V shed 9 bases and J 5 bases; nucleotides not matched to a gene: 2. This CDR3 contains 12 residues. CDR3 bases: TGTGCCACCGGACAGGGGGGGGAGACCCAGTACTTC. As protein: CATGQGGETQYF.

The chain joins TRBV18 to TRBJ1-5; D remains ambiguous. This CDR3 is built from 14 residues. V dropped 6 bases and J dropped 1 base, with 10 bases sitting between them. Germline CDR1 reads KGHSH; CDR2 reads LQKENI. CDR3 sequence reads: CASSTSGSNQPQHF. DNA of the CDR3: TGTGCCAGCTCCACCTCCGGGAGCAATCAGCCCCAGCATTTT.

The chain couples TRBV21-1 to TRBJ2-1; the table gives TRBD2 as D, unverified against the DNA. TRBV21-1 is a pseudogene locus. This CDR3 spans 10 amino acids. DNA for the CDR3: TGTGCCAGCAGCACCGGGGTGGAGTTCTTC. Translated: CASSTGVEFF.

The chain couples TRBV3-1 (or the pseudogene TRBV3-2) to TRBJ1-3; D not certain. The CDR3 is made up of 14 amino acids. Trimming stripped 4 bases from V and 0 bases from J, with 7 bases between. Germline V gene sequence: CDR1 LGHDT, CDR2 YNNKEL (reference sequence). CDR3 sequence reads: CASSLSSSGNTIYF. The CDR3 DNA sequence: TGTGCCAGCAGCCTATCGAGCTCTGGAAACACCATATATTTT.

The chain joins TRBV30 to TRBJ1-1; 7 positions agree with TRBD1. The CDR3 covers 16 residues. The junction had 12 bases not matched to a gene; V was cut back by 4 bases and J by 1 base. CDR1 and CDR2 (germline): GTSNPN, SVGIG (reference sequence). DNA of the CDR3: TGTGCCTGGAAAAACGGAAGGGGGCTAAGGAACACTGAAGCTTTCTTT. It codes for CAWKNGRGLRNTEAFF. The variable domain in full, with the rest retrieved from reference TRBV30 and TRBJ1-1, is SQTIHQWPATLVQPVGSPLSLECTVEGTSNPNLYWYRQAAGRGLQLLFYSVGIGQISSEVPQNLSASRPQDRQFILSSKKLLLSDSGFYLCAWKNGRGLRNTEAFFGQGTRLTVV.

The CDR3 nucleotides are TGTGCCAGTACCATCTGGGGAGGCGATGGCTACACCTTC. Protein sequence: CASTIWGGDGYTF. V usage is TRBV19 and J usage is TRBJ1-2, with no clear D. The length of the CDR3 is 13 residues. CDR1 is LNHDA and CDR2 is SQIVND in the germline V gene (reference sequence). Trimming removed 7 bases from V and 6 bases from J, with 15 bases in between.

V usage is TRBV4-1 and J usage is TRBJ1-4; TRBD1 aligns across 11 bases. The germline V gene encodes CDR1 MGHRA and CDR2 YSYEKL. This CDR3 contains 16 residues. With 5 bases clipped from V and 7 bases from J, the junction kept 9 bases outside the gene matches. CDR3 sequence (DNA): TGCGCCAGCAGCGAGTATTGGGACAGGGGGGGTGAAAAACTGTTTTTT. Translation: CASSEYWDRGGEKLFF.

V and J are TRBV7-8 and TRBJ2-6; TRBD1 is a possible D gene (6 bases). Germline lookup yields CDR1 SGHVS and CDR2 FQNEAQ. This CDR3 region has 17 residues. V was pared by 4 bases and J by 0 bases, with 13 bases between. The CDR3 protein is CASSWANRVSGANVLTF. In DNA, the CDR3 is TGTGCCAGCAGCTGGGCGAACAGGGTCTCTGGGGCCAACGTCCTGACTTTC.

The chain carries TRBV6-5 and TRBJ1-5; D unclear. Trimming removed 0 bases from V and 7 bases from J, with 7 bases in between. Germline V gene lookup returns CDR1 MNHEY and CDR2 SVGAGI. This CDR3 region has 13 residues. In DNA, the CDR3 is TGTGCCAGCAGTTACTCGATCGGGCAGCCCCAGCATTTT. Its translation: CASSYSIGQPQHF.

The chain employs TRBV6-5 and TRBJ1-1; unclear D gene. Germline CDR1 reads MNHEY; CDR2 reads SVGAGI. The CDR3 spans 13 residues. Trimming took 3 bases from V and 1 from J, leaving 6 bases between them. CDR3 coding DNA: TGTGCCAGCAGTTATCCGGGGAACACTGAAGCTTTCTTT. Its protein is CASSYPGNTEAFF.

The J gene is TRBJ1-2, the V gene TRBV10-3; D call uncertain. Between the trimmed V and J ends, which lost 5 bases and 8 bases, there was a span of 9 bases. CDR1 and CDR2 (germline): ENHRY, SYGVKD. This CDR3 has 11 residues. The CDR3, as DNA: TGTGCCATCAGTCGAGGGCGGGGCTACACCTTC. It yields the protein CAISRGRGYTF.

This chain links TRBV15 with TRBJ2-5; the D gene is possibly TRBD2 (5 bases). The ends were cut back, 5 bases at V and 5 bases at J, with 18 bases in the middle. In germline, CDR1 is LNHNV, CDR2 YYDKDF (reference sequence). The CDR3 is 15 amino acids. The CDR3 region has the DNA TGTGCCACCAGCCCTAAAGTCACCGGCGGGGAGACCCAGTACTTC. It translates to CATSPKVTGGETQYF.